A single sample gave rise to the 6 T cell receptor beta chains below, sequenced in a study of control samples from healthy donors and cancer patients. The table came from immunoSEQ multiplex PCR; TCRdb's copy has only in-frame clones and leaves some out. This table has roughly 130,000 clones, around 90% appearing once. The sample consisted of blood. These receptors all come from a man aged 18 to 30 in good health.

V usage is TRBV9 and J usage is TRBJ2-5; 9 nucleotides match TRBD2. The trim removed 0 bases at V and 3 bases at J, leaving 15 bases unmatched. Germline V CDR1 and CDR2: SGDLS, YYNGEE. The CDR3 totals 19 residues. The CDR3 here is CASSVEGGRSGGFKETQYF. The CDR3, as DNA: TGTGCCAGCAGCGTAGAAGGTGGGCGGAGCGGGGGGTTTAAAGAGACCCAGTACTTC.

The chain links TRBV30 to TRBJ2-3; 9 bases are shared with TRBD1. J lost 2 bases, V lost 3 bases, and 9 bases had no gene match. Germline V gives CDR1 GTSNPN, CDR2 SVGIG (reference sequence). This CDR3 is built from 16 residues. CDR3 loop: CAWRVPGTGTTDTQYF. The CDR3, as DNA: TGTGCCTGGAGGGTTCCCGGGACAGGGACCACAGATACGCAGTATTTT.

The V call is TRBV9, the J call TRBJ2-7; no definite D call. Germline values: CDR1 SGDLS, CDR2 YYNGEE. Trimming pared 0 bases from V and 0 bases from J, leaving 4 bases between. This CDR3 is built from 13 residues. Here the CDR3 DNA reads TGTGCCAGCAGCGTAGGTCCCTCCTACGAGCAGTACTTC. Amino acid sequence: CASSVGPSYEQYF.

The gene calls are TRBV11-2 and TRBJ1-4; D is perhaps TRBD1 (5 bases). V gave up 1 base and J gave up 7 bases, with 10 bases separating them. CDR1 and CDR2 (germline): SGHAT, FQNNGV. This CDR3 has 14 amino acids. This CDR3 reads CASSLAGSSEKLFF. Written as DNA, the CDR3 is TGTGCCAGCAGCTTAGCAGGGTCGAGTGAAAAACTGTTTTTT. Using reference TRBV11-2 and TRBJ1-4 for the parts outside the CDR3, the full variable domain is EAGVAQSPRYKIIEKRQSVAFWCNPISGHATLYWYQQILGQGPKLLIQFQNNGVVDDSQLPKDRFSAERLKGVDSTLKIQPAKLEDSAVYLCASSLAGSSEKLFFGSGTQLSVL.

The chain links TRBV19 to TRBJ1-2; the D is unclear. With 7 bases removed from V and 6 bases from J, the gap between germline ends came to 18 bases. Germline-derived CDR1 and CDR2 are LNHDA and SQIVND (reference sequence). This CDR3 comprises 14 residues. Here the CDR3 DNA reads TGTGCCAGTAAAAGCGGCCAGGCGGGCCATGGCTACACCTTC. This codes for CASKSGQAGHGYTF.

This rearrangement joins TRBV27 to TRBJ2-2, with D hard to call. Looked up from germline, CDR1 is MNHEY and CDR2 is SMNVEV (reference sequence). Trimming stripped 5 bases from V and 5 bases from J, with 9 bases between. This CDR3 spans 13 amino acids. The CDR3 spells CASSPTGTGELFF. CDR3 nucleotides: TGTGCCAGCAGTCCTACCGGGACCGGGGAGCTGTTTTTT.